The T cell receptor (beta chain) under discussion was sequenced for a study of regulatory T cells in long-lasting Graves disease. As for time point: newly diagnosed GD, antithyroid drugs for less than 3 months. From RNA extracted from PBMCs, the TCR library was made. Study observations and caveats: It was in persistent disease that TRBV28, TRBJ1-2 and TRBJ2-5 were favored. Graves' patients with persistent disease showed TCR diversity lower than patients newly diagnosed.

Germline V gives CDR1 DFQATT, CDR2 SNEGSKA (reference sequence). V lost 4 bases and J lost 0, with 1 base in between. CDR3 length: 11 amino acids. This clonotype has ten or more counts. Antigen unknown. Through Arm-PCR of CDR3 regions and iRepertoire HTBI primers, TCR beta libraries were built. TCRdb redid the calling of the multiplex PCR reads with MiXCR, one entry per CDR3 protein. Among some 400,000 distinct CDR3 sequences listed, more than 12% were seen once. The sample also formed part of further work on T cells in Graves' hyperthyroidism and ophthalmopathy. That paper adds: Among the patients, aged 18 to 65, hyperthyroidism was newly diagnosed and had lasted under 2 months. The HTBI set primed first-round TCR CDR3 RT-PCR.

This rearrangement joins TRBV20-1 to TRBJ1-3, with D uncertain. This receptor was taken from a woman in her 30s with Graves disease. The sample was peripheral blood mononuclear cells (PBMCs), taken at new diagnosis, from a patient treated with antithyroid drugs. CDR3 loop: CSANSGNTIYF. The CDR3 nucleotides are TGCAGTGCTAACTCTGGAAACACCATATATTTT.